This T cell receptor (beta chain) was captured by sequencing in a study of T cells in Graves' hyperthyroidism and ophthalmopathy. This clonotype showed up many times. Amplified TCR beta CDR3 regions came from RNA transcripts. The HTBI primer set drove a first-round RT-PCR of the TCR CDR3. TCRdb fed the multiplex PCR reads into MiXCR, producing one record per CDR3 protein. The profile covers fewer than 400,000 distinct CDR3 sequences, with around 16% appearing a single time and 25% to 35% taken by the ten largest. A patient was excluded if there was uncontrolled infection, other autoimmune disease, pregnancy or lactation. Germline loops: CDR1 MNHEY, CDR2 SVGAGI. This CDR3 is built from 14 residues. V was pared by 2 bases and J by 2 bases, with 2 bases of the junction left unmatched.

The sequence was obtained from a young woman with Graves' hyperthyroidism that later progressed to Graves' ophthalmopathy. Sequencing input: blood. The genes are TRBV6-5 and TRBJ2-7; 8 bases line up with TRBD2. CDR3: CASSYELAAYEQYF. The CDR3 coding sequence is TGTGCCAGCAGTTACGAACTAGCGGCCTACGAGCAGTACTTC.